These 23 T cell receptor beta chains were sequenced from one sample in a study of OX40 agonist ivuxolimab in advanced cancers. Repertoires were generated with immunoSEQ multiplex PCR, while TCRdb's copy carries only in-frame clones and drops some. The sample holds around 69,000 clones; 65% to 90% are singletons and the top ten take 0.6% to 0.9%. The material was CD4+ or CD8+ T cells sorted from blood, obtained in a trial of the OX40 agonist ivuxolimab. The receptors come from an adult with an advanced solid tumor such as melanoma, head and neck, liver or kidney cancer.

The rearrangement joins TRBV19 to TRBJ2-5; possible D gene TRBD1, 5 bases. V was cut by 7 bases and J by 5 bases, with 20 bases left in between. The CDR3 has 15 residues. The V gene's germline CDR1 is LNHDA and CDR2 SQIVND (reference sequence). CDR3: CASNMIAGGAETQYF. DNA for the CDR3: TGTGCCAGTAATATGATTGCCGGTGGGGCCGAGACCCAGTACTTC.

This chain links TRBV6-6 with TRBJ2-1; D ambiguous. Germline loops: CDR1 MNHNY, CDR2 SVGAGI (reference sequence). The V and J ends lost 3 bases and 0 bases respectively, with 12 bases between them. This CDR3 comprises 16 residues. In DNA, the CDR3 is TGTGCCAGCAGTTATCTTCGGCCTGGCTCCTACAATGAGCAGTTCTTC. Protein sequence: CASSYLRPGSYNEQFF.

CDR3 bases: TGTGCCAGCAGCTTAGCTAATACGCAGTATTTT. It codes for CASSLANTQYF. The V and J genes are TRBV11-2 and TRBJ2-3; no clear D gene. Between the trimmed V and J ends, which lost 1 base and 7 bases, there was a span of 3 bases. The V gene's germline CDR1 is SGHAT and CDR2 FQNNGV. There are 11 residues in the CDR3.

This chain connects TRBV5-8 to TRBJ2-6, with no clear D. The V gene lost 3 bases and the J gene lost 4 bases, with 11 bases spanning the gap. This CDR3 spans 15 amino acids. Germline V gene data show CDR1 as SGHTS and CDR2 as YDEGEE. As DNA, the CDR3 is TGTGCCAGCAGCTCCCTCAGGACCGGGGCCAACGTCCTGACTTTC. Protein: CASSSLRTGANVLTF.

This chain joins TRBV2 and TRBJ2-1; TRBD2 matches 10 bases. Trimming at V came to 7 bases and at J to 7 bases, leaving 10 bases not matched to a gene. Germline CDR1 reads SNHLY; CDR2 reads FYNNEI. CDR3 length: 15 amino acids. For the CDR3, the DNA is TGTGCCAGCAAGCCCTATAGCGGGGGGCGGAATGAGCAGTTCTTC. It is translated as CASKPYSGGRNEQFF.

The chain is built from TRBV9 and TRBJ2-1; TRBD2 agrees at 8 bases. J lost 9 bases, V lost 0 bases, and 8 bases had no gene match. This CDR3 spans 15 amino acids. CDR1 is SGDLS, CDR2 YYNGEE, per germline. CDR3 in DNA: TGTGCCAGCAGCGTAGTTCCGGGAGGGCCCAGTGAGCAGTTCTTC. Protein: CASSVVPGGPSEQFF.

This clone was counted once. The chain is built from TRBV14 and TRBJ1-3; D is unresolved. The germline V gene has CDR1 SGHDN and CDR2 FVKESK. The V and J ends lost 7 bases and 0 bases respectively, with 7 bases between them. This CDR3 region has 13 residues. In DNA, the CDR3 is TGTGCCAGCAATCCCTTCTCTGGAAACACCATATATTTT. The encoded protein is CASNPFSGNTIYF.

CDR3 loop: CASSLEAKTNEQFF. The CDR3 coding sequence is TGTGCCAGCAGCTTAGAGGCCAAGACCAATGAGCAGTTCTTC. V is TRBV11-2 and J is TRBJ2-1; D is uncertain. Trimming removed 0 bases from V and 6 bases from J, with 9 bases in between. Germline CDR1 reads SGHAT; CDR2 reads FQNNGV. This CDR3 spans 14 amino acids.

This clone appeared a few times. Germline and junction disagree at one end, which may indicate a read error. The chain joins TRBV6-1 to TRBJ1-1; the D is unclear. CDR3 length: 12 residues. From germline, CDR1 is MNHNS and CDR2 SASEGT. The CDR3 protein is CASSLRFRGAFF. CDR3 bases: TGTGCAAGCAGCCTCCGGTTTAGAGGGGCTTTCTTT.

This chain links TRBV2 with TRBJ1-2; 9 nucleotides line up with TRBD1. CDR1 and CDR2 from the germline V gene are SNHLY and FYNNEI. The CDR3 has 15 residues. The J segment lost 5 bases and the V segment lost 5 bases, leaving 9 bases of the junction unmatched. The CDR3 DNA is TGTGCCAGCAGTTGGGGACAGGGTTTGGTGTATGGCTACACCTTC. Translating gives CASSWGQGLVYGYTF.

The chain couples TRBV6-5 to TRBJ2-1; 10 positions match TRBD2. Per germline, CDR1 MNHEY and CDR2 SVGAGI. The CDR3 runs to 16 residues. Germline trimming cut 2 bases from V and 4 bases from J; bases unmatched to any gene: 5. The CDR3 DNA is TGTGCCAGCAGTTACGGGCTAGCGGGAGTATACAATGAGCAGTTCTTC. Protein: CASSYGLAGVYNEQFF.

The chain employs TRBV30 and TRBJ1-2; D is undetermined. Trimming pared 2 bases from V and 8 bases from J, leaving 12 bases between. This CDR3 region has 12 residues. Germline CDR1 is GTSNPN and CDR2 is SVGIG (reference sequence). The CDR3 nucleotides read TGTGCCTGGAGTCAGGATGGGCTCGGCTACACCTTC. It encodes CAWSQDGLGYTF.

The chain has TRBV6-6 and TRBJ2-7, with D uncertain. Germline assignment: CDR1 MNHNY and CDR2 SVGAGI (reference sequence). V lost 0 bases and J lost 1, with 10 bases in between. This CDR3 is built from 15 residues. The CDR3 DNA follows: TGTGCCAGCAGTTACTCGATCCCCGCGTCCTACGAGCAGTACTTC. It is translated as CASSYSIPASYEQYF.

The chain joins TRBV5-1 to TRBJ2-3; D remains unclear. This CDR3 has 15 residues. Germline CDR1 reads SGHRS; CDR2 reads YFSETQ. Trimming cost V 0 bases and J 2 bases, with 10 bases left between them. CDR3 bases: TGCGCCAGCAGCTTGGTAATGGGATCCACAGATACGCAGTATTTT. Translation gives CASSLVMGSTDTQYF.

The CDR3 sequence is CASSVVPGTSTSNEQFF. CDR3 DNA: TGTGCCAGCAGCGTAGTGCCGGGGACTAGTACGAGCAATGAGCAGTTCTTC. V and J are TRBV9 and TRBJ2-1, with 8 bases matching TRBD2. CDR3 size: 17 residues. Trimming took 0 bases from V and 6 from J; bases not matched to a gene: 11. Germline CDR1 SGDLS, CDR2 YYNGEE.

The genes are TRBV27 and TRBJ1-2; perhaps TRBD1 as D (6 bases). The CDR3 totals 15 residues. Germline V gives CDR1 MNHEY, CDR2 SMNVEV (reference sequence). V was clipped by 6 bases and J by 4 bases, with 18 bases between them. CDR3 amino acids: CASSSGQIGSYGYTF. As DNA, the CDR3 is TGTGCCAGCAGCAGCGGACAGATCGGAAGCTATGGCTACACCTTC.

This clone showed up just once. The chain uses TRBV5-6 and TRBJ1-1; D unresolved. This CDR3 contains 14 residues. Per germline, CDR1 SGHDT and CDR2 YYEEEE. V shed 0 bases and J shed 4 bases, with 10 bases lying between them. Written as DNA, the CDR3 is TGTGCCAGCAGCTTGGGTGGAGTATCCACTGAAGCTTTCTTT. Translation: CASSLGGVSTEAFF.

The count of this clone is one. The chain couples TRBV4-1 to TRBJ1-2; the D is unclear. The CDR3 totals 15 residues. Germline CDR1 reads MGHRA; CDR2 reads YSYEKL. The V end was cut by 1 base, the J end by 4 bases, with 13 bases between. This CDR3 reads CASSQGYQAFYGYTF. CDR3 nucleotide sequence: TGCGCCAGCAGCCAAGGGTACCAGGCATTCTATGGCTACACCTTC.

This chain connects TRBV5-1 to TRBJ2-2, with D unresolved. Trimming shortened V by 4 bases and J by 3 bases, and 13 bases separated the two germline ends. Germline-derived CDR1 and CDR2 are SGHRS and YFSETQ. The CDR3 runs 15 residues. In DNA, the CDR3 is TGCGCCAGCAGCCTGCAGACGGCGGACACCGGGGAGCTGTTTTTT. This sequence encodes CASSLQTADTGELFF.

The chain employs TRBV28 and TRBJ1-4; D perhaps matches TRBD1 (5 bases). V lost 10 bases and J lost 2, with 11 bases in between. Germline V CDR1 and CDR2: MDHEN, SYDVKM. This CDR3 is built from 13 residues. As DNA, the CDR3 is TGTGCCACCTATGAGGGGACTAATGAAAAACTGTTTTTT. It yields the protein CATYEGTNEKLFF.

This chain links TRBV27 with TRBJ1-6; D is undetermined. This CDR3 comprises 16 residues. Germline V lookup: CDR1 MNHEY, CDR2 SMNVEV (reference sequence). V dropped 6 bases and J dropped 4 bases, with 16 bases sitting between them. The CDR3 DNA reads TGTGCCAGCAGGGCCACGACTTGGGAGTATAATTCACCCCTCCACTTT. Translating gives CASRATTWEYNSPLHF.

The rearrangement joins TRBV7-6 to TRBJ2-5; 9 nucleotides agree with TRBD2. Germline V lookup: CDR1 SGHVS, CDR2 FNYEAQ. There are 13 residues in the CDR3. The V and J ends lost 3 bases and 13 bases, in that order; junction bases with no gene match: 9. The CDR3 is CASSFSSGSTGYF. The CDR3 nucleotides read TGTGCCAGCAGCTTCAGTAGCGGGAGTACCGGGTACTTC. Based on the CDR3 plus reference TRBV7-6 and TRBJ2-5, the full variable domain is GAGVSQSPRYKVTKRGQDVALRCDPISGHVSLYWYRQALGQGPEFLTYFNYEAQQDKSGLPNDRFSAERPEGSISTLTIQRTEQRDSAMYRCASSFSSGSTGYFGPGTRLLVL.

The chain carries TRBV29-1 and TRBJ2-1; D uncertain. CDR3 length: 11 amino acids. Germline lookup yields CDR1 SQVTM and CDR2 ANQGSEA. The V gene lost 4 bases and the J gene lost 7 bases, with 8 bases spanning the gap. The CDR3: CSVVWANEQFF. For the CDR3, the DNA is TGCAGCGTTGTGTGGGCTAATGAGCAGTTCTTC.